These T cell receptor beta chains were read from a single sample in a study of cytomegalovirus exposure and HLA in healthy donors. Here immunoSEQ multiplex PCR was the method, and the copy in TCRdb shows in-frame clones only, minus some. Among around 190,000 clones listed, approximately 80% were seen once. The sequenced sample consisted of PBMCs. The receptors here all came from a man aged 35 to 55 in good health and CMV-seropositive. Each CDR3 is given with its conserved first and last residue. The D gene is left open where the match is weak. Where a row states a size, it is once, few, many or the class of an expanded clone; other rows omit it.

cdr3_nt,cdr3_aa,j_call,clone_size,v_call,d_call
TGTGCCAGCTCGCCACCGAGGTATGATAGCTACGAGCAGTACTTC,CASSPPRYDSYEQYF,TRBJ2-7,.,TRBV18,.
TGTGCCATCGGGACAGGGGAATATAGCAATCAGCCCCAGCATTTT,CAIGTGEYSNQPQHF,TRBJ1-5,.,TRBV6-4,TRBD1
TGTGCCAGCAGTTACCCTGACAGGGGCAACTCCTACGAGCAGTACTTC,CASSYPDRGNSYEQYF,TRBJ2-7,.,TRBV6-6,TRBD1
TGTGCCATCAGTGAGAGGTCTAGCGGGAGTCATGAGCAGTTCTTC,CAISERSSGSHEQFF,TRBJ2-1,.,TRBV10-3,TRBD2
TGTGCCAGTAGTCCGGGGACAGGGGTAGAGCAGTACTTC,CASSPGTGVEQYF,TRBJ2-7,.,TRBV19,TRBD1
TGTGCCAGCAGCTTCGGGACAGGGGTGAACGAAAAACTGTTTTTT,CASSFGTGVNEKLFF,TRBJ1-4,.,TRBV7-9,TRBD1
TGTGCCAGCAGCGTAGGGGAGTGGACCCGGGGCTACACCTTC,CASSVGEWTRGYTF,TRBJ1-2,.,TRBV9,.
TGTGCCAGCAGCGGGGGTCAGGACAGACCTTATGGCTACACCTTC,CASSGGQDRPYGYTF,TRBJ1-2,.,TRBV9,.
TGTGCCAGCAGTTATGACAGGGCTACGGGCTATGGCTACACCTTC,CASSYDRATGYGYTF,TRBJ1-2,few,TRBV6-6,TRBD1
TGTGCCAGCAGCTTGGGACTAGCGGGAGGGCCAGATACGCAGTATTTT,CASSLGLAGGPDTQYF,TRBJ2-3,.,TRBV7-3,TRBD2
TGTGCCAGCAGCTTAGGAGGGGGAGAGACCCAGTACTTC,CASSLGGGETQYF,TRBJ2-5,.,TRBV7-2,.
TGCGCCAGCAGCTTGATCCCTAGCGGGGGCCCCATTCAAGAGACCCAGTACTTC,CASSLIPSGGPIQETQYF,TRBJ2-5,.,TRBV5-1,TRBD2
TGTGCCAGTAGTACCGTGGGGCCTTGGCAGCCCCAGCATTTT,CASSTVGPWQPQHF,TRBJ1-5,.,TRBV19,.
TGTGCCAGCAGCTTAGCGTCCAGTGGGAACACCGGGGAGCTGTTTTTT,CASSLASSGNTGELFF,TRBJ2-2,.,TRBV7-9,.
TGCAGCGTTGATGTTGGCAGGGGATCCATGAACACTGAAGCTTTCTTT,CSVDVGRGSMNTEAFF,TRBJ1-1,once,TRBV29-1,.
TGTGCCAGCAGTTACTCGAGGGAGCAGTACTTC,CASSYSREQYF,TRBJ2-7,.,TRBV6-5,.
TGTGCCAGCAGTGAAGGGACAGAGTGGTACGAGCAGTACTTC,CASSEGTEWYEQYF,TRBJ2-7,.,TRBV6-1,.
TGTGCCAGCAGGGGGACAGGTGATGAAAAACTGTTTTTT,CASRGTGDEKLFF,TRBJ1-4,.,TRBV25-1,TRBD1
TGTGCCAGTAGTGCGCCAGGGTGGCGGGAGACCCAGTACTTC,CASSAPGWRETQYF,TRBJ2-5,.,TRBV19,.
TGTGCCAGCAGTTACGGGGGGGGGAACTATGGCTACACCTTC,CASSYGGGNYGYTF,TRBJ1-2,.,TRBV28,.
TGTGCCAGGGGGGGTCCCCGGGGAGAAAAACTGTTTTTT,CARGGPRGEKLFF,TRBJ1-4,.,TRBV6-4,.
TGTGCCAGCAGCTTAGGGTGGGAGACCGCCGGGTATGGCTACACCTTC,CASSLGWETAGYGYTF,TRBJ1-2,few,TRBV7-9,.
TGTGCCAGCTACGCCAACAGGGATGGCAATCAGCCCCAGCATTTT,CASYANRDGNQPQHF,TRBJ1-5,.,TRBV6-1,.
TGTGCCGCTACGCAATTCGGGACAGGGGGTTACGAGCAGTACTTC,CAATQFGTGGYEQYF,TRBJ2-7,.,TRBV10-3,TRBD1
TGCGCCAGCAGCTTGGACGGGGGTAAAGAGACCCAGTACTTC,CASSLDGGKETQYF,TRBJ2-5,.,TRBV5-1,.
TGTGCCAGCAGTTACGGACAGCCATTTGGCGAGCAGTACTTC,CASSYGQPFGEQYF,TRBJ2-7,.,TRBV6-6,.
TGTGCCACCAGCCTCCTAGGGGGGGCAGCTTTCTTT,CATSLLGGAAFF,TRBJ1-1,.,TRBV15,.
TGTGCCAGCAGTAACGGACTAGCGGGAAACTACGAGCAGTACTTC,CASSNGLAGNYEQYF,TRBJ2-7,once,TRBV5-4,TRBD2
TGTGCCAGCAGTTACACCGGGACAGGATCATATCAGCCCCAGCATTTT,CASSYTGTGSYQPQHF,TRBJ1-5,.,TRBV6-6,TRBD1
TGTGCCACTGAAGCGGGAGGGTACAATGAGCAGTTCTTC,CATEAGGYNEQFF,TRBJ2-1,.,TRBV10-3,TRBD2
TGTGCCAGCAGTTACTTGGTGGGTCAGGGCACAGATACGCAGTATTTT,CASSYLVGQGTDTQYF,TRBJ2-3,.,TRBV6-6,.
TGTGCCACCAGCAGACAAGGCCGTCGGGGGGGGCTTGGTAATGAGCAGTTCTTC,CATSRQGRRGGLGNEQFF,TRBJ2-1,.,TRBV15,TRBD2
TGTGCCAGCAGCCGAACTACAGGGGGCAATACCTACGAGCAGTACTTC,CASSRTTGGNTYEQYF,TRBJ2-7,.,TRBV5-4,TRBD1
TGTGCCATCAGTGACCCGGGACTAGCGGGAGGGGTGAACGGGGAGCTGTTTTTT,CAISDPGLAGGVNGELFF,TRBJ2-2,.,TRBV10-3,TRBD2
TGTGCCAGCAGGCCGGGGGGATCCACCGGGGAGCTGTTTTTT,CASRPGGSTGELFF,TRBJ2-2,few,TRBV6-6,TRBD2
TGTGCCAGTAGTATACAGCCGACAGGTTCCTACGAGCAGTACTTC,CASSIQPTGSYEQYF,TRBJ2-7,.,TRBV19,.
TGTGCCAGCAGCCGAACAGGGGGCAATGAGCAGTTCTTC,CASSRTGGNEQFF,TRBJ2-1,.,TRBV11-3,TRBD1
TGTGCCAGCAGTGCCTGGGCCTCCTTGGGGTTCTTC,CASSAWASLGFF,TRBJ2-1,.,TRBV2,.
TGTGCCAGCAGTTACGGCAGGATAAATGAAAAACTGTTTTTT,CASSYGRINEKLFF,TRBJ1-4,few,TRBV6-5,.
TGTGCCAGCACTCCATTGGGGGGAGCCAAAAACATTCAGTACTTC,CASTPLGGAKNIQYF,TRBJ2-4,.,TRBV6-1,.
TGCGCCAGCAGCCCCCAGGGGCCAGCTGAAGCTTTCTTT,CASSPQGPAEAFF,TRBJ1-1,few,TRBV5-1,.
TGTGCCAGCAGCCAACGACTAGCGGGGAGCACAGATACGCAGTATTTT,CASSQRLAGSTDTQYF,TRBJ2-3,.,TRBV5-6,TRBD2
TGTGCCAGCAGCGTGACGTTAGGGACTAGCGGGATCGGAAGTTCCTACAATGAGCAGTTCTTC,CASSVTLGTSGIGSSYNEQFF,TRBJ2-1,.,TRBV9,TRBD2
TGTGCCAGCAGCTTAGGGGCGGGGCGCCAAGAGACCCAGTACTTC,CASSLGAGRQETQYF,TRBJ2-5,once,TRBV7-2,.
TGTGCCAGCAGGGACGGACAGGGACCCTACAATGAGCAGTTCTTC,CASRDGQGPYNEQFF,TRBJ2-1,.,TRBV5-4,TRBD1
TGCGCCAGCAGTGAGTTAAGGGGCAATACGCAGTATTTT,CASSELRGNTQYF,TRBJ2-3,.,TRBV10-1,.
TGTGCCAGCAGCCCCTTAAGTGGGGCGCGGGGAGAGACCCAGTACTTC,CASSPLSGARGETQYF,TRBJ2-5,.,TRBV9,.
TGTGCCAGTAGTATAGGTGGGACAGAAGAGACCCAGTACTTC,CASSIGGTEETQYF,TRBJ2-5,.,TRBV19,TRBD1
TGTGCCAGCAGCCAACCACAGGGGACTTGGACGAACTACAATGAGCAGTTCTTC,CASSQPQGTWTNYNEQFF,TRBJ2-1,.,TRBV5-6,.
TGCAGCGTTGAAGCCCCCGGGATCCAGTACTTC,CSVEAPGIQYF,TRBJ2-7,.,TRBV29-1,.
TGTGCCAGCAGGTATGGGACAGGGGGCCTAGACACTGAAGCTTTCTTT,CASRYGTGGLDTEAFF,TRBJ1-1,few,TRBV5-4,TRBD1